The T cell receptor beta chain under discussion was sequenced for a study of control samples from healthy donors and cancer patients. Clones were sequenced by immunoSEQ multiplex PCR, and TCRdb holds only the in-frame ones, with some missing. Here the sample spans 84,000 or so clones, 65% to 90% being singletons. This clone was observed a handful of times. V lost 0 bases, J lost 7 bases, and 11 bases lay in between. The CDR3 spans 15 residues. Germline V gene sequence: CDR1 SGHRS, CDR2 YFSETQ. The sequence was collected from a man between 60 and 70 years old with head and neck cancer. The source material was PBMCs. The chain combines TRBV5-1 with TRBJ1-6; possibly TRBD1 for D (5 bases). In DNA, the CDR3 is TGCGCCAGCAGCTTGGAGGTGGGACCGAATTCACCCCTCCACTTT. Amino acid sequence: CASSLEVGPNSPLHF. The entire variable domain, with the rest obtained from reference TRBV5-1 and TRBJ1-6, is as follows: KAGVTQTPRYLIKTRGQQVTLSCSPISGHRSVSWYQQTPGQGLQFLFEYFSETQRNKGNFPGRFSGRQFSNSRSEMNVSTLELGDSALYLCASSLEVGPNSPLHFGNGTRLTVT.